Listed here is a single TCR beta chain. Its antigen is not identified. TCRdb keeps only in-frame clones here, not all; method: immunoSEQ multiplex PCR. Among over 70,000 clones, roughly 89% were seen once, and the ten largest hold roughly 3.9%. This sample stems from a study of graft-versus-host responses after intestinal transplantation. V gave up 3 bases and J gave up 7 bases, with 15 bases separating them. This CDR3 comprises 14 residues. Germline-derived CDR1 and CDR2 are SEHNR and FQNEAQ (reference sequence). The sequence was obtained from a human donor who was the organ donor for an intestinal transplant. The starting material was unstimulated CD8+ T cells sorted from spleen or lymph node cells, obtained before transplant. V usage is TRBV7-9 and J usage is TRBJ1-2; possible D gene TRBD1, 5 bases. CDR3 in amino acids: CASSFIQEEGGYTF. The CDR3 DNA reads as TGTGCCAGCAGCTTTATACAGGAGGAGGGTGGCTACACCTTC.